One and the same sample provided the 15 T cell receptor beta chains below, sequenced in a study of T cells in Graves' hyperthyroidism and ophthalmopathy. Template material for amplifying TCR beta CDR3 regions consisted of RNA transcripts. In the first-round RT-PCR of the TCR CDR3, the HTBI primer set was used. Using its own MiXCR run on the multiplex PCR reads, TCRdb lists one record per CDR3 protein. This sample has some 740,000 distinct CDR3 sequences, with 11% to 15% found just once. Sequenced sample: blood. These receptors originate from a woman in her late teens or twenties with Graves' hyperthyroidism.

This clonotype was found many times. The genes are TRBV20-1 and TRBJ2-1, with D unclear. CDR3 length: 15 amino acids. Germline CDR1 and CDR2: DFQATT and SNEGSKA (reference sequence). V gave up 3 bases and J gave up 12 bases, with 24 bases separating them. CDR3 amino acids: CSARDGRAFFFGQFF. The CDR3 coding sequence is TGCAGTGCTAGGGACGGACGGGCCTTTTTTTTTGGGCAGTTCTTC.

The table lists this clonotype with many counts. The rearrangement links TRBV2 to TRBJ2-1; the D is unclear. Deletions cut 8 bases from V and 7 bases from J, with 18 bases between. Germline V gives CDR1 SNHLY, CDR2 FYNNEI. There are 14 residues in the CDR3. For the CDR3, the DNA is TGTGCCAGCCGGCTGGCCTCTTCTGGGAATGAGCAGTTCTTC. As protein: CASRLASSGNEQFF.

The chain has TRBV5-4 and TRBJ2-1, with unresolved D. The germline V gene has CDR1 SGHNT and CDR2 YYREEE (reference sequence). V was trimmed by 2 bases and J by 5 bases, leaving 8 bases between them. The CDR3 runs 13 residues. The CDR3 sequence: CASSFASHNEQFF. CDR3 nucleotide sequence: TGTGCCAGCAGCTTTGCGTCCCACAATGAGCAGTTCTTC.

CDR3 nucleotides: TGTGCCAGCAGCCCCAGACAGACTGGAAACACCATATATTTT. Encoded protein: CASSPRQTGNTIYF. The chain is built from TRBV16 and TRBJ1-3, with D tentatively TRBD1 (5 bases). The CDR3 sequence is 14 residues long. Germline-derived CDR1 and CDR2 are KGHSY and FQNENV. V was cut by 4 bases and J by 2 bases, with 9 bases left in between.

The DNA for the CDR3 is TGTGCCAGCAGCGTAGCTCGGGGGGGCGAAGCTTTCTTT. It codes for CASSVARGGEAFF. V gene TRBV9 combines with J gene TRBJ1-1, with D perhaps matching TRBD1 (6 bases). From germline, CDR1 is SGDLS and CDR2 YYNGEE. V lost 0 bases and J lost 8, with 11 bases in between. The CDR3 consists of 13 residues.

The V gene is TRBV20-1, the J gene TRBJ1-6; possible D gene TRBD1, 5 bases. Germline CDR1 and CDR2: DFQATT and SNEGSKA (reference sequence). The V end lost 1 base, the J end lost 5 bases, and 9 bases lay between the germline ends. CDR3 length: 14 amino acids. In nucleotides, the CDR3 is TGCAGTGCTAGAGTGGGACTTGATAATTCACCCCTCCACTTT. Its translation: CSARVGLDNSPLHF.

The genes are TRBV7-9 and TRBJ2-3, with TRBD2 identical over 8 bases. CDR1 is SEHNR, CDR2 FQNEAQ, per germline (reference sequence). V was clipped by 4 bases and J by 6 bases; unmatched bases: 12. This CDR3 is 16 amino acids long. The CDR3 DNA reads TGTGCCAGCAGCTCCCTCCGGATCGGGAGGGCGGATACGCAGTATTTT. Protein sequence: CASSSLRIGRADTQYF.

The gene calls are TRBV5-5 and TRBJ1-1; D may be TRBD1 (6 bases). The V and J ends lost 1 base and 4 bases respectively, with 11 bases between them. This CDR3 is built from 14 residues. Germline loops: CDR1 SGHKS, CDR2 YYEKEE (reference sequence). DNA of the CDR3: TGTGCCAGCAGCTTGAGGGCCAGGGGCACTGAAGCTTTCTTT. Amino acids: CASSLRARGTEAFF.

This clonotype was counted at least ten times. The chain uses TRBV20-1 and TRBJ2-7; 9 bases are shared with TRBD2. In germline, CDR1 is DFQATT, CDR2 SNEGSKA (reference sequence). The CDR3 runs to 15 residues. V was pared by 0 bases and J by 3 bases, with 6 bases of the junction left unmatched. CDR3 sequence: CSARDRLAVIYEQYF. DNA for the CDR3: TGCAGTGCTAGAGATAGACTAGCGGTTATCTACGAGCAGTACTTC.

Comment on this clonotype: The conserved closing phenylalanine or tryptophan is absent in this CDR3, likely reflecting a read error. V is TRBV30 and J is TRBJ1-5, with a tentative D call TRBD1 (5 bases). V gave up 3 bases and J gave up 1 base, with 7 bases separating them. The CDR3 covers 13 residues. Germline V gene sequence: CDR1 GTSNPN, CDR2 SVGIG (reference sequence). In DNA, the CDR3 is TGTGCCTGGAGCAGGGAGAGCAATCAGCCCCAGCATTCT. Protein: CAWSRESNQPQHS.

This clonotype was observed a handful of times. The CDR3 is CASSLSGTKLYYNEQFF. CDR3 coding DNA: TGCGCCAGCAGCTTGAGCGGGACCAAGCTCTACTACAATGAGCAGTTCTTC. The chain is built from TRBV5-1 and TRBJ2-1; 7 positions match TRBD2. This CDR3 spans 17 amino acids. With V trimmed by 1 base and J by 3 bases, 10 bases remained unmatched. In germline, CDR1 is SGHRS, CDR2 YFSETQ.

This clonotype occurred a few times. This chain connects TRBV19 to TRBJ1-2, with 10 bases lining up with TRBD1. The V and J ends lost 5 bases and 4 bases, in that order; junction bases with no gene match: 10. This CDR3 region has 16 residues. Germline-derived CDR1 and CDR2 are LNHDA and SQIVND (reference sequence). DNA for the CDR3: TGTGCCAGTAGTGACTATTCGGACAGGGGGTTCTATGGCTACACCTTC. Protein sequence: CASSDYSDRGFYGYTF.

This chain uses TRBV20-1 with TRBJ2-3; D might be TRBD1 (5 bases). V was shortened by 3 bases and J by 2 bases, with 9 bases between the two germline ends. Looked up from germline, CDR1 is DFQATT and CDR2 is SNEGSKA (reference sequence). The CDR3 is 13 amino acids. As DNA, the CDR3 is TGCAGTGCTAGGGGGCTAGTCACAGATACGCAGTATTTT. It yields the protein CSARGLVTDTQYF.

In this sample, this clonotype turned up a few times. The chain combines TRBV6-2 or TRBV6-3 with TRBJ2-3; 13 bases fit TRBD2. Trimming at V came to 2 bases and at J to 2 bases, leaving 10 bases not matched to a gene. Germline V gives CDR1 MNHEY, CDR2 SVGEGT. The CDR3 covers 19 residues. The CDR3 DNA is TGTGCCAGCAGTTACGATCTCGGACTAGCGGGAGTCCACACAGATACGCAGTATTTT. As protein: CASSYDLGLAGVHTDTQYF.

In this sample, this clonotype turned up many times. The V and J genes are TRBV18 and TRBJ1-6; 7 bases fit TRBD1. V was pared by 3 bases and J by 7 bases, with 9 bases of the junction left unmatched. Germline V lookup: CDR1 KGHSH, CDR2 LQKENI. CDR3 size: 16 residues. The DNA of the CDR3 is TGTGCCAGCTCACCGGGACAGTCGGGGGGGAATTCACCCCTCCACTTT. Its translation is CASSPGQSGGNSPLHF.